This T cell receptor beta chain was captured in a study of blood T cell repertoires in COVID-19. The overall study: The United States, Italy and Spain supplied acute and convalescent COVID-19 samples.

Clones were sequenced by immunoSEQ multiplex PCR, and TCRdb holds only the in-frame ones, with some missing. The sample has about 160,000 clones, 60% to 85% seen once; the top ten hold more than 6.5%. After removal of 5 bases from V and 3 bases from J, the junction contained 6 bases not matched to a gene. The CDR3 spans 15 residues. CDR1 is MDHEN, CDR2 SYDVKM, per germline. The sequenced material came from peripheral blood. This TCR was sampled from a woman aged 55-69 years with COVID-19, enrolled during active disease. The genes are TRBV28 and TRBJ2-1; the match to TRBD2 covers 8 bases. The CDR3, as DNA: TGTGCCAGCAGTATAGCGGGACCTGTCTACAATGAGCAGTTCTTC. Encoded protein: CASSIAGPVYNEQFF. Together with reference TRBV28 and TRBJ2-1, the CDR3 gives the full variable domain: DVKVTQSSRYLVKRTGEKVFLECVQDMDHENMFWYRQDPGLGLRLIYFSYDVKMKEKGDIPEGYSVSREKKERFSLILESASTNQTSMYLCASSIAGPVYNEQFFGPGTRLTVL.